Listed below are T cell receptor beta chains from one sample, sequenced in a study of T cells in Graves' hyperthyroidism and ophthalmopathy. From the multiplex PCR reads, TCRdb called clonotypes with MiXCR, one entry per CDR3 protein. The table includes fewer than 900,000 distinct CDR3 sequences, around 17% detected once. What was sequenced was blood. All receptors derive from a man between 18 and 29 years old with Graves' hyperthyroidism. Both conserved end residues are part of each CDR3. D genes are given only for firm matches. Clone size appears in some rows only: once, few, many, or a class for an expanded clone.

clone_size: .; v_call: TRBV30; d_call: .; j_call: TRBJ1-5; cdr3_nt: TGTGCCTGGAGTGGCCGGCTATATAGCAATCAGCCCCAGCATTTT; cdr3_aa: CAWSGRLYSNQPQHF
clone_size: few; v_call: TRBV2; d_call: TRBD2; j_call: TRBJ2-1; cdr3_nt: TGTGCCAGGGGGGGGAGCTCCTACAATGAGCAGTTCTTC; cdr3_aa: CARGGSSYNEQFF
clone_size: few; v_call: TRBV7-2; d_call: .; j_call: TRBJ1-6; cdr3_nt: TGTGCCAGCAGCTTAGTTCCGGGCCAGACCTCACCCCTCCACTTT; cdr3_aa: CASSLVPGQTSPLHF
clone_size: many; v_call: TRBV27; d_call: TRBD1; j_call: TRBJ1-2; cdr3_nt: TGTGCCAGCAGTTTCCTCGGGGACAGGGGCTTTGGCTATGGCTACACCTTC; cdr3_aa: CASSFLGDRGFGYGYTF
clone_size: few; v_call: TRBV6-1; d_call: .; j_call: TRBJ2-2; cdr3_nt: TGTGCCAGCAGTGAAGTGTACCGGGGCACCGGGGAGCTGTTTTTT; cdr3_aa: CASSEVYRGTGELFF
clone_size: many; v_call: TRBV5-5; d_call: .; j_call: TRBJ1-5; cdr3_nt: TGTGCCAGCAGCTTGACAGGCAATCGGGCCCAGCATTTT; cdr3_aa: CASSLTGNRAQHF
clone_size: many; v_call: TRBV6-2/TRBV6-3; d_call: TRBD2; j_call: TRBJ2-1; cdr3_nt: TGTGCCAGCAACCCGGGAGGGTGGAACAATGAGCAGTTCTTC; cdr3_aa: CASNPGGWNNEQFF
clone_size: few; v_call: TRBV6-1; d_call: .; j_call: TRBJ1-1; cdr3_nt: TGTGCCAGCAGTACAGACGGGGGGGCTACCACTGAAGCTTTCTTT; cdr3_aa: CASSTDGGATTEAFF
clone_size: .; v_call: TRBV6-1; d_call: TRBD2; j_call: TRBJ2-2; cdr3_nt: TGTGCCAGCAGTTTCCTAGCGGGAGATGACGGGGAGCTGTTTTTT; cdr3_aa: CASSFLAGDDGELFF
clone_size: .; v_call: TRBV20-1; d_call: TRBD1; j_call: TRBJ1-2; cdr3_nt: TGCAGTGTTCCCGGGACAGGGTTAAACTATGGCTACACCTTC; cdr3_aa: CSVPGTGLNYGYTF
clone_size: many; v_call: TRBV28; d_call: .; j_call: TRBJ1-4; cdr3_nt: TGTGCCAGCAGTTTGGGGGGCGCCAGAAATGAAAAACTGTTTTTT; cdr3_aa: CASSLGGARNEKLFF